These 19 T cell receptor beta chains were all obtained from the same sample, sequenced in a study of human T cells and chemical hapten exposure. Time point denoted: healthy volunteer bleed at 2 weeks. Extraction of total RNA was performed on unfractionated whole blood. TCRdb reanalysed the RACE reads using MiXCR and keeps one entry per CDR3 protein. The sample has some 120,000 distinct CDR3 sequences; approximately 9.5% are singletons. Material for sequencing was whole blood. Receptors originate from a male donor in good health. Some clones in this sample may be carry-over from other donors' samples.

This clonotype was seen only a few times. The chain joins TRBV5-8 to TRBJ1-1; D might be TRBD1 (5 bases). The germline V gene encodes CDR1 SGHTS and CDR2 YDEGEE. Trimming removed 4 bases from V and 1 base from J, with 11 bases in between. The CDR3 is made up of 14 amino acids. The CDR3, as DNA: TGTGCCAGCAGCCTTGACAGTACGAACACTGAAGCTTTCTTT. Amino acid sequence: CASSLDSTNTEAFF.

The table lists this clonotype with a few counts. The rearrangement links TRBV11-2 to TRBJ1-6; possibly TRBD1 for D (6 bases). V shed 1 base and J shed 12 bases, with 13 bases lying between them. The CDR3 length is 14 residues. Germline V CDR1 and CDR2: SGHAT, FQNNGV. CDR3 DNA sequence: TGTGCCAGCAGCTTAGGGGGACAAACTTTACCCCTCCACTTT. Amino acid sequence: CASSLGGQTLPLHF.

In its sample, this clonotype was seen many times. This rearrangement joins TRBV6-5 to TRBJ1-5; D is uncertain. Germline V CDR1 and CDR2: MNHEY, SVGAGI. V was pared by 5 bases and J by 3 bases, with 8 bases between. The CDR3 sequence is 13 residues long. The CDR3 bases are TGTGCCAGCAGTCCGTCCTACAATCAGCCCCAGCATTTT. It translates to CASSPSYNQPQHF.

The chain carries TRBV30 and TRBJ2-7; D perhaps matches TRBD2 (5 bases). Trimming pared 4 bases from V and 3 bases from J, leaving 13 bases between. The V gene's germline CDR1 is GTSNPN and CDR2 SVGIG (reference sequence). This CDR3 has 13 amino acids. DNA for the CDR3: TGTGCCTGGAAGGCAGTAGGACTCTACGAGCAGTACTTC. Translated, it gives CAWKAVGLYEQYF.

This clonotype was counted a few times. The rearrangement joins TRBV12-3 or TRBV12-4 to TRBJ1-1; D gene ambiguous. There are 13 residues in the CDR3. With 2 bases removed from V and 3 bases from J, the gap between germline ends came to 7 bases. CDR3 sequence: CASSLKADTEAFF. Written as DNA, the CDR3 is TGTGCCAGCAGTTTAAAGGCGGACACTGAAGCTTTCTTT.

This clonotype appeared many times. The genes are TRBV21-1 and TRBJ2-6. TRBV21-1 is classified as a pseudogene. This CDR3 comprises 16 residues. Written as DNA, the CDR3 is TGTGCCAGCAGCAATCGGCTTCGCTCTGGGGCCAACGTCCTGACTTTC. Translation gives CASSNRLRSGANVLTF.

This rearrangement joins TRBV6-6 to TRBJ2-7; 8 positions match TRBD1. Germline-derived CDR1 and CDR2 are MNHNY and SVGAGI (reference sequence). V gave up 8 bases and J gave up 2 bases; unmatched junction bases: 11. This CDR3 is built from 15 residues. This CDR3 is CASGDEAGGAYEQYF. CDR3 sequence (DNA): TGTGCCAGCGGTGATGAGGCAGGGGGCGCCTACGAGCAGTACTTC.

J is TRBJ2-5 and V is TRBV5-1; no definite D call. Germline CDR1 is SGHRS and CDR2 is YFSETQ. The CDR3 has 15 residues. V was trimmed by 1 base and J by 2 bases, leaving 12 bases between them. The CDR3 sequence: CASSLSESEQETQYF. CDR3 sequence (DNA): TGCGCCAGCAGCTTGTCGGAATCAGAGCAAGAGACCCAGTACTTC. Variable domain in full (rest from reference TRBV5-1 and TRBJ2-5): KAGVTQTPRYLIKTRGQQVTLSCSPISGHRSVSWYQQTPGQGLQFLFEYFSETQRNKGNFPGRFSGRQFSNSRSEMNVSTLELGDSALYLCASSLSESEQETQYFGPGTRLLVL.

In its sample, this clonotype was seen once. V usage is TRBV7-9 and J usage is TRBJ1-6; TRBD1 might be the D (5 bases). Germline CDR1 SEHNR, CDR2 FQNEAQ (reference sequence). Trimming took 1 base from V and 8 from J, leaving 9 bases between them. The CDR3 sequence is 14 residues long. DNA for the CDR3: TGTGCCAGCAGCTTAGATCGGGGGGATTCACCCCTCCACTTT. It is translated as CASSLDRGDSPLHF.

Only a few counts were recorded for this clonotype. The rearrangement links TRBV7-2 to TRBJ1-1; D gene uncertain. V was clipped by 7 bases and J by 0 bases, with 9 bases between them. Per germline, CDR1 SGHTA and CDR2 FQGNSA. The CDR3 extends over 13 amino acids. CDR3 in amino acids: CASTWYLNTEAFF. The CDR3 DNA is TGTGCCAGCACCTGGTATTTGAACACTGAAGCTTTCTTT.

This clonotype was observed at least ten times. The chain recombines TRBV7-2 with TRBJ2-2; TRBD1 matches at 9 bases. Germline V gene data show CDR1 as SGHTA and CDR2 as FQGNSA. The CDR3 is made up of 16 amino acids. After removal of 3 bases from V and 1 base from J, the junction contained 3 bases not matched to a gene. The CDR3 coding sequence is TGTGCCAGCAGCTTTGGGGGACAGGGGAACACCGGGGAGCTGTTTTTT. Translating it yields CASSFGGQGNTGELFF. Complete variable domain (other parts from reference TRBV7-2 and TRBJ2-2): GAGVSQSPSNKVTEKGKDVELRCDPISGHTALYWYRQSLGQGLEFLIYFQGNSAPDKSGLPSDRFSAERTGGSVSTLTIQRTQQEDSAVYLCASSFGGQGNTGELFFGEGSRLTVL.

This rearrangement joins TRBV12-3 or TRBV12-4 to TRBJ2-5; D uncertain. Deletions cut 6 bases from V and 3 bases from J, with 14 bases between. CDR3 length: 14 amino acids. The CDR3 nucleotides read TGTGCCAGCAGCTCCGGACGGAACGAAGAGACCCAGTACTTC. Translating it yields CASSSGRNEETQYF.

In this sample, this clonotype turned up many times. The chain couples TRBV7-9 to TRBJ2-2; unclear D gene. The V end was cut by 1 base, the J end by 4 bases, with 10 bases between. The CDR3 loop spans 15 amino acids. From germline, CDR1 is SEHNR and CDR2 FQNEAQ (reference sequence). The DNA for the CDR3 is TGTGCCAGCAGCTTAGACTCGAGACCCACCGGGGAGCTGTTTTTT. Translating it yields CASSLDSRPTGELFF.

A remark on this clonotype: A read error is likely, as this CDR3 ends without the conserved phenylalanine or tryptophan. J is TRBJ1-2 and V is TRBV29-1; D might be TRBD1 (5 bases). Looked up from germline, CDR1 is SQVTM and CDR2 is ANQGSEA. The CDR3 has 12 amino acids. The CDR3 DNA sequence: TGCACAACCTCCGGGACGAACTATGGCTACACCCTC. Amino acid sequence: CTTSGTNYGYTL.

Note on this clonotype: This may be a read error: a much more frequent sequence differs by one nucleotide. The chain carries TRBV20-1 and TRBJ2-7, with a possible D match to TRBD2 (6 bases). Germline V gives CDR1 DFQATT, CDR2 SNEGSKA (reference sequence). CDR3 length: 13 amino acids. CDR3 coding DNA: TGCAGTGCCAGAGGCGGGAACTACTACGACCAGTACTTC. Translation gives CSARGGNYYDQYF.

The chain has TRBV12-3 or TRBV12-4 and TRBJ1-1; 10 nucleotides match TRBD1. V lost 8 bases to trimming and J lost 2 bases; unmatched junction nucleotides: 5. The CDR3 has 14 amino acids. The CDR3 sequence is CASGDRGGNTEAFF. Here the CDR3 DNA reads TGTGCCAGCGGGGACAGGGGCGGAAACACTGAAGCTTTCTTT.

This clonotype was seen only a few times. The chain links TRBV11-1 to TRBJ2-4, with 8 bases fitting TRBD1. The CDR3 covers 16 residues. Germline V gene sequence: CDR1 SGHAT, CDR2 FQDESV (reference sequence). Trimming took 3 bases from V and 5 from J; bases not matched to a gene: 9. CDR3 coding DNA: TGTGCCAGCAGCTTCGGATCAGGGGGCTTCGAAAACATTCAGTACTTC. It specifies CASSFGSGGFENIQYF.

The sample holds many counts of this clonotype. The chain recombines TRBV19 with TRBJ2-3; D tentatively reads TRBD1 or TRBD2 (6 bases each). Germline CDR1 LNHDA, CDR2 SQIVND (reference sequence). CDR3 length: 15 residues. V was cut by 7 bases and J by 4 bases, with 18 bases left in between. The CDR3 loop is CASNERGAPSDTQYF. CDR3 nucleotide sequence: TGTGCCAGTAATGAAAGGGGGGCACCCTCAGATACGCAGTATTTT.

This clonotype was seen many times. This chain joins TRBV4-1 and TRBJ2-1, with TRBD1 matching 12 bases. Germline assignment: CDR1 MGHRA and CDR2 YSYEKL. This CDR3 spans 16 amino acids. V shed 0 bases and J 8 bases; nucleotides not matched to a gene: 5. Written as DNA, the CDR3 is TGCGCCAGCAGCCAAGAAGAGGGGACAGGGGGCGATGAGCAGTTCTTC. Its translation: CASSQEEGTGGDEQFF.